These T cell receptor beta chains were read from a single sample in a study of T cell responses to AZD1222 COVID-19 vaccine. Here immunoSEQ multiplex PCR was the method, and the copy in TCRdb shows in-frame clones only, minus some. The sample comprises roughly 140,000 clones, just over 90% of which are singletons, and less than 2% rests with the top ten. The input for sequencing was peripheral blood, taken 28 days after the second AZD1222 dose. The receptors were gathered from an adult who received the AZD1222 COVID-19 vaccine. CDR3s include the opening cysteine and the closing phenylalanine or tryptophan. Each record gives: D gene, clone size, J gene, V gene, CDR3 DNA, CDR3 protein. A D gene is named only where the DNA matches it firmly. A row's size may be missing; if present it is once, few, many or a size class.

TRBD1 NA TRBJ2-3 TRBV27 TGTGCCAGCCGGGGACAGGGGTTTAGGGATACGCAGTATTTT CASRGQGFRDTQYF
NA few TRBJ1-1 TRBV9 TGTGCCAGCAGCGTAGCGGCAGGGCTGAACACTGAAGCTTTCTTT CASSVAAGLNTEAFF
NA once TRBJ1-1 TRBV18 TGTGCCAGCTCACCCCCCCTGGGACGGGCAATTGGTTTCTTT CASSPPLGRAIGFF
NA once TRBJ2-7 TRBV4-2 TGTGCCAGCAGCCAAGGGGGGGTCGAGCAGTACTTC CASSQGGVEQYF
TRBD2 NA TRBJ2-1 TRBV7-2 TGTGCCAGCAGCTCGACCGGGACTAGGGGCAATGAGCAGTTCTTC CASSSTGTRGNEQFF
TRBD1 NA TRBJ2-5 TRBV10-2 TGCGCCAGCGGGCGACAGGGGGGTCAAGAGACCCAGTACTTC CASGRQGGQETQYF
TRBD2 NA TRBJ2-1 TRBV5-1 TGCGCCAGCAGCTTGGCAGTTAGCGGGATAGCGCACAATGAGCAGTTCTTC CASSLAVSGIAHNEQFF
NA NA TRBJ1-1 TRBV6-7 TGTGCCAGCATTAACGACGCCCACACTGAAGCTTTCTTT CASINDAHTEAFF
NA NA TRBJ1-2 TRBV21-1 TGTGCCAGCAGCATCCCATATCCGGGCGGGGGCTACACCTTC CASSIPYPGGGYTF
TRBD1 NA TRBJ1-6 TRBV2 TGTGCCAGCAGCCCCGCCGATGGGACAGGGGGCTATAATTCACCCCTCCACTTT CASSPADGTGGYNSPLHF
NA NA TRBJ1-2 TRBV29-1 TGCAGCGTTGATGGAACCGAGATAGTGACTGGCTACACCTTC CSVDGTEIVTGYTF
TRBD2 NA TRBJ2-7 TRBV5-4 TGTGCCAGCAGCTTACGGACTAGCGGGATTGTTGAGCAGTACTTC CASSLRTSGIVEQYF
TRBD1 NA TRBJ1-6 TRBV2 TGTGCCAGCAGTGGAGACAGGGGGTATAATTCACCCCTCCACTTT CASSGDRGYNSPLHF
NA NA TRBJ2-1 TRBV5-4 TGTGCCAGCCAAAGGCAGGGAGGAGTGGACGATGAGCAGTTCTTC CASQRQGGVDDEQFF
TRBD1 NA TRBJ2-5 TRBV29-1 TGCAGCGTAGGGGACAGGGCTCAGTACTTC CSVGDRAQYF
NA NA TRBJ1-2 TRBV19 TGTGCCAGTAGACCTACGGGGGCTAACTATGGCTACACCTTC CASRPTGANYGYTF
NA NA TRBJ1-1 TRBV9 TGTGCCAGCAGCCCCCAAACAGGGAACACTGAAGCTTTCTTT CASSPQTGNTEAFF
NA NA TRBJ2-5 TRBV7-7 TGTGCCAGCAGCTTAGCCGGGGGTGTGGAGACCCAGTACTTC CASSLAGGVETQYF
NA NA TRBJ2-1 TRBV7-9 TGTGCCAGCAGCTTAGCTGAATTAAGCTACAATGAGCAGTTCTTC CASSLAELSYNEQFF
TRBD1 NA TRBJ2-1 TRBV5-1 TGCGCCAGCAGCTTGACCACCGGGACAGGCATATTTCAGTTCTTC CASSLTTGTGIFQFF
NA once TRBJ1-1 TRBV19 TGTGCCAGTAGTAGGACAGTGGCTGAAGCTTTCTTT CASSRTVAEAFF
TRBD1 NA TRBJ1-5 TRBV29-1 TGCAGCGTGAGTCAGGGGGCTTTTCGCAATCAGCCCCAGCATTTT CSVSQGAFRNQPQHF
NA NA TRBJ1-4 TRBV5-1 TGCGCCAGCAGCCTGAGTCCTAATGAAAAACTGTTTTTT CASSLSPNEKLFF
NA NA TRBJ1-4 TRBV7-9 TGTGCCAGCAGTCTACAATCGGGTGAACTGTTTTTT CASSLQSGELFF
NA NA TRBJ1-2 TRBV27 TGTGCCAGCACCTATGAATGCAGGGTGCACTATGGCTACACCTTC CASTYECRVHYGYTF
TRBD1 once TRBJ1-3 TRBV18 TGTGCCAGCTCACCGCACCCTCCGGGACAGGGGGGAAACACCATATATTTT CASSPHPPGQGGNTIYF
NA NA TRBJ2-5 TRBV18 TGTGCCAGCTCATCTGGACTTCAAGAGACCCAGTACTTC CASSSGLQETQYF
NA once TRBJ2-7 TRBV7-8 TGTGCCAGCAGCTTAGATCAGGGTGGGTACGAGCAGTACTTC CASSLDQGGYEQYF
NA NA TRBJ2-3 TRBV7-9 TGTGCCAGCAGACCCTTAATGGGGGGCACAGATACGCAGTATTTT CASRPLMGGTDTQYF
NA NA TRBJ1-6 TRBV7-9 TGTGCCAGCGGCAGTGATAATTCACCCCTCCACTTT CASGSDNSPLHF
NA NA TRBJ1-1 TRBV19 TGTGCCAGTAGCACCCTTCTCATGAACACTGAAGCTTTCTTT CASSTLLMNTEAFF
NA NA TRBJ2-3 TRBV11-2 TGTGCCAGCAGCATTAGGGGTATTTCAGATACGCAGTATTTT CASSIRGISDTQYF
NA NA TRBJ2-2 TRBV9 TGTGCCAGCAAGGGGGGCTTGAACACCGGGGAGCTGTTTTTT CASKGGLNTGELFF
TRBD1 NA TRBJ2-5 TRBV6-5 TGTGCCAGCAGCCCACAGGGGTTGACAGAGACCCAGTACTTC CASSPQGLTETQYF
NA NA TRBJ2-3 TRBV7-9 TGTGCCAGCAGCCTCATGGGGGGGCGGGAAGATACGCAGTATTTT CASSLMGGREDTQYF
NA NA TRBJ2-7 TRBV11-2 TGTGCCAGCAGCTTAGTAGCGGCTGGCTACGAGCAGTACTTC CASSLVAAGYEQYF
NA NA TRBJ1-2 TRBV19 TGTGCCAGTAGCGTATCCCGGAATTATGGCTACACCTTC CASSVSRNYGYTF
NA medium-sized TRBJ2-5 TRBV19 TGTGCCAGTAGTATTCAGGACAGTCCAGAGACCCAGTACTTC CASSIQDSPETQYF
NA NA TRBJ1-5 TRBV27 TGTGCCAGCAGGCCCAGCAGGGGCTATAATCAGCCCCAGCATTTT CASRPSRGYNQPQHF
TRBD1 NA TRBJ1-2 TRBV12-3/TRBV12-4 TGTGCCAGCAGGAGACAGGGGTTTGGCTACACCTTC CASRRQGFGYTF
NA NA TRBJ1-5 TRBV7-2 TGTGCCAGCAGCCACTTGGGGGGACGCCTTCAGCCCCAGCATTTT CASSHLGGRLQPQHF
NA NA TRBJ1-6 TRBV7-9 TGTGCCAGCAGTCTCAGGGACGGTAATTCACCCCTCCACTTT CASSLRDGNSPLHF
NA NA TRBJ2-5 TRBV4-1 TGCGCCAGCAGCCAAGATCAGGGGACCCAGTACTTC CASSQDQGTQYF
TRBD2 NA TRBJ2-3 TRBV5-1 TGCGCCAGCAGCCCCGGCGGGACTAGCGGGGGGCGTTCTAGCACAGATACGCAGTATTTT CASSPGGTSGGRSSTDTQYF
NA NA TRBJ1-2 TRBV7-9 TGTGCCAGCAGCTTAGCGGGGGGGCCTGGCTATGGCTACACCTTC CASSLAGGPGYGYTF
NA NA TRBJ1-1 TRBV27 TGTGCCAGCAGTCCGCTCGGGGTTGGGACTGAAGCTTTCTTT CASSPLGVGTEAFF
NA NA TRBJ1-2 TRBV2 TGTGCCCGCTACGAACAGCAGATATTTAACTATGGCTACACCTTC CARYEQQIFNYGYTF
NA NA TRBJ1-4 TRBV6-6 TGTGCCAGCAGTCCAAGCACAGGTACTAATGAAAAACTGTTTTTT CASSPSTGTNEKLFF
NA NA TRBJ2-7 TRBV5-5 TGTGCCAGCAGCTTTGTTACCTCCTACGAGCAGTACTTC CASSFVTSYEQYF
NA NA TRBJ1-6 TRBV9 TGTGCCAGCAGCGTAGGTTCGGCCCGGTCCTATAATTCACCCCTCCACTTT CASSVGSARSYNSPLHF
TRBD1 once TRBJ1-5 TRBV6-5 TGTGCCAGCAGTAGGGACAGGGGGAATCAGCCCCAGCATTTT CASSRDRGNQPQHF
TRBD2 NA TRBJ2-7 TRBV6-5 TGTGCCAGCAGAGGGACTAGCGGGGGGGCCTACGAGCAGTACTTC CASRGTSGGAYEQYF
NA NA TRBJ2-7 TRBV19 TGTGCCAGTAGTATAATGGCTCAAGTTGGTTACGAGCAGTACTTC CASSIMAQVGYEQYF
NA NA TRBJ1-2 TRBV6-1 TGTGCCAGCAGTGAAGTGGGGAATGGACCCTATGGCTACACCTTC CASSEVGNGPYGYTF
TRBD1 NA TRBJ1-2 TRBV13 TGTGCCAGCAGCTCACAGGGGTCTAACTATGGCTACACCTTC CASSSQGSNYGYTF
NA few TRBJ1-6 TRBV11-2 TGTGCCAGCAGCTTAGGGGACCGCTATTCACCCCTCCACTTT CASSLGDRYSPLHF
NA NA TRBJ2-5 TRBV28 TGTGCCAGCAGTGAGGGCCTCCGCGGGGAGACCCAGTACTTC CASSEGLRGETQYF